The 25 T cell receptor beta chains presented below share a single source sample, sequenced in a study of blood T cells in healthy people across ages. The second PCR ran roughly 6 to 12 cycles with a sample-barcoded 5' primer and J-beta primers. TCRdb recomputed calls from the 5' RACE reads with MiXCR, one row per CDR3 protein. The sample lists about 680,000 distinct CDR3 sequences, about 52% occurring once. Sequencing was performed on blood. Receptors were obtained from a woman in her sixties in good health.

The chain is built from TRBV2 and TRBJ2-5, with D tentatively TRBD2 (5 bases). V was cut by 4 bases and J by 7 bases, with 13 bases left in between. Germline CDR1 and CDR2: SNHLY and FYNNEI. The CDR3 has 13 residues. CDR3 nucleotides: TGTGCCAGCAGTGGGACTGCGGTGGGGACCCAGTACTTC. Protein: CASSGTAVGTQYF.

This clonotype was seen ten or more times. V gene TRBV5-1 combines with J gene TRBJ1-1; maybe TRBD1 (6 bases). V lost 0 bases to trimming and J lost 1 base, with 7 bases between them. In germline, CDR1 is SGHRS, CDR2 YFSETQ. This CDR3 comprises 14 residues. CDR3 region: CASSLEGQNTEAFF. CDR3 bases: TGCGCCAGCAGCTTGGAGGGACAGAACACTGAAGCTTTCTTT.

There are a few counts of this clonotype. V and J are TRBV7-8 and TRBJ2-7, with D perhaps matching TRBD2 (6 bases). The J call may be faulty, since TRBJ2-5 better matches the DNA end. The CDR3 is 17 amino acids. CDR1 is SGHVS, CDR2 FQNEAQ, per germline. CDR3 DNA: TGTGCCAGCAGCTTAGGTCTAGGAGTGGGGAGGTTAGAGACCCAGTACTTC. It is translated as CASSLGLGVGRLETQYF.

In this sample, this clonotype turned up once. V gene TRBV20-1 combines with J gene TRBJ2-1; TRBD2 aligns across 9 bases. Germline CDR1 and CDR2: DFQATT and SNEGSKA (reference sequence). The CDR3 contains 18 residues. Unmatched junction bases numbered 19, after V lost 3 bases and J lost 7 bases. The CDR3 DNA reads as TGCAGTGCTAGCAGCGCCCGCCGGAGCGGGAGGAGTGAGAATGAGCAGTTCTTC. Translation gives CSASSARRSGRSENEQFF.

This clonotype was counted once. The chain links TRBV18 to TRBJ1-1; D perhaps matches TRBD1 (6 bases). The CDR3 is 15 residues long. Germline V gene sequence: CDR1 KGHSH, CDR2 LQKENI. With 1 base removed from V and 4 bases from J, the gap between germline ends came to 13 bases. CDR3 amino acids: CASSPLTGLGTEAFF. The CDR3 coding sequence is TGTGCCAGCTCACCACTAACAGGGCTGGGCACTGAAGCTTTCTTT.

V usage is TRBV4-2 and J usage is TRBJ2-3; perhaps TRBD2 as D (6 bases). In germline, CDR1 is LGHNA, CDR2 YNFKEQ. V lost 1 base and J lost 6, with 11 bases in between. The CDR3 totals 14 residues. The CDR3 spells CASSQVTSLDTQYF. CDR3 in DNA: TGTGCCAGCAGCCAAGTGACTAGTTTGGATACGCAGTATTTT.

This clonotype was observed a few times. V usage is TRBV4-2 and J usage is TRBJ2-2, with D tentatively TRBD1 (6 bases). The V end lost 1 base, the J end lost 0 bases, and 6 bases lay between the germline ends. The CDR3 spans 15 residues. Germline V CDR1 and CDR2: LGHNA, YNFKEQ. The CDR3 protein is CASSQGQANTGELFF. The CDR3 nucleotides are TGTGCCAGCAGCCAAGGACAGGCGAACACCGGGGAGCTGTTTTTT.

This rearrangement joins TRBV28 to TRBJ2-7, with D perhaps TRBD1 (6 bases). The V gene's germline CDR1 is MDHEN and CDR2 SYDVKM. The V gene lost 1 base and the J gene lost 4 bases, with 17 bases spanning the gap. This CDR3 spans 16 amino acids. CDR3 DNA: TGTGCCAGCAGTTTATTGTCCCCCGGGACACAATACGAGCAGTACTTC. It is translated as CASSLLSPGTQYEQYF.

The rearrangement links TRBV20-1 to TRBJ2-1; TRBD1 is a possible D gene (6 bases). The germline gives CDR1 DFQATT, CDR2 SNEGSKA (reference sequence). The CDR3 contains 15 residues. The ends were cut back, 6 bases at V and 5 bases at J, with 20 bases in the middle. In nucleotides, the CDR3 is TGCAGTGCCCTAACCTCTAGGACAGCCGACAATGAGCAGTTCTTC. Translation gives CSALTSRTADNEQFF.

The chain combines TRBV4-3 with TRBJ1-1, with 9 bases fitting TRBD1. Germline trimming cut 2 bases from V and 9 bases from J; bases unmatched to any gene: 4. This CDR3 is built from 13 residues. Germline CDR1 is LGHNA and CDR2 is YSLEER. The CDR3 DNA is TGCGCCAGCAGCCAATACACAGGGGGCCAAGCTTTCTTT. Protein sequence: CASSQYTGGQAFF.

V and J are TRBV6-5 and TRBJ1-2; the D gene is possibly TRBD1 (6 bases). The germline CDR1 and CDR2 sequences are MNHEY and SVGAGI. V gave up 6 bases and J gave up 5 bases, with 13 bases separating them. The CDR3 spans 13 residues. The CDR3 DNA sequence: TGTGCCAGCAGAAAGCCCGGACAGTATGGCTACACCTTC. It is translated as CASRKPGQYGYTF.

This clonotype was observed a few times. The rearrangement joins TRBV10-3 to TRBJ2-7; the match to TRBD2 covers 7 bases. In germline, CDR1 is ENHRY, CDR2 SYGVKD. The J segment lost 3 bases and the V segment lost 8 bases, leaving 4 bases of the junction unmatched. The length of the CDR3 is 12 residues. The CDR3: CAIALADYEQYF. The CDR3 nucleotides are TGTGCCATCGCCCTAGCGGACTACGAGCAGTACTTC.

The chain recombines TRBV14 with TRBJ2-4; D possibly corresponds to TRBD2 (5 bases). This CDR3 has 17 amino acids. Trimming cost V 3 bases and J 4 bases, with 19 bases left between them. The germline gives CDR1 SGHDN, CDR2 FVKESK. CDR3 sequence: CASSQAFFGLAKNIQYF. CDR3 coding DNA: TGTGCCAGCAGCCAGGCCTTCTTCGGACTGGCTAAAAACATTCAGTACTTC.

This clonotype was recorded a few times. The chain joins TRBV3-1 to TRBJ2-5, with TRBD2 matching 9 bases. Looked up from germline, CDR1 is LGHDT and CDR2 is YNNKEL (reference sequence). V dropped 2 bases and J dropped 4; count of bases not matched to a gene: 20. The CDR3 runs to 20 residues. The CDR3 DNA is TGTGCCAGCAGCCAAAACGGTGCCGCGGGAGGGCCGGTGAATGGAGAGACCCAGTACTTC. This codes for CASSQNGAAGGPVNGETQYF.

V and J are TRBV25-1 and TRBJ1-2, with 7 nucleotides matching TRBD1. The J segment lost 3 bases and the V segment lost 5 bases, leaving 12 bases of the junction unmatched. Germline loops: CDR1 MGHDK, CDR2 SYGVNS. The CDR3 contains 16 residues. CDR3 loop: CASSPPCDRVDYGYTF. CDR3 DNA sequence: TGTGCCAGCAGTCCCCCTTGCGACAGGGTCGACTATGGCTACACCTTC.

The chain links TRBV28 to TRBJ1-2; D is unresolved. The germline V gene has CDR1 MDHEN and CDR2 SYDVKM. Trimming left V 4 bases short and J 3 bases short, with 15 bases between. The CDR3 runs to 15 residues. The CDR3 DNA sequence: TGTGCCAGCAGTTGGACGGGGAAGTACTACTATGGCTACACCTTC. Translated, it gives CASSWTGKYYYGYTF.

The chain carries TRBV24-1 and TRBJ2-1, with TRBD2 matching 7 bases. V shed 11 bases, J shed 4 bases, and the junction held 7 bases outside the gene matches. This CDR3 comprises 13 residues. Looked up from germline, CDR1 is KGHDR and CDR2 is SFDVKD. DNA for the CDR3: TGTGCCATTGCGGGAGACTCGTACAATGAGCAGTTCTTC. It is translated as CAIAGDSYNEQFF.

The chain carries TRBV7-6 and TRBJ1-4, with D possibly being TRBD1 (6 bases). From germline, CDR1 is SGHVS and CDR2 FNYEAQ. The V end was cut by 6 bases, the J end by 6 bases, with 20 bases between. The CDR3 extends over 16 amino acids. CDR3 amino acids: CASRGETGMGYEKLFF. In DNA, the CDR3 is TGTGCCAGCAGGGGGGAAACAGGGATGGGGTATGAAAAACTGTTTTTT.

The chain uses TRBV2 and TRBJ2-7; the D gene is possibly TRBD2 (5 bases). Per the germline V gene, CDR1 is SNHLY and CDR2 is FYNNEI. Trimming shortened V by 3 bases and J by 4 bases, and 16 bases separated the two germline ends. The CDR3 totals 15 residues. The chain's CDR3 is CASSDSRPGLYEQYF. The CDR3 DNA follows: TGTGCCAGCAGTGATTCGCGACCCGGACTTTACGAGCAGTACTTC.

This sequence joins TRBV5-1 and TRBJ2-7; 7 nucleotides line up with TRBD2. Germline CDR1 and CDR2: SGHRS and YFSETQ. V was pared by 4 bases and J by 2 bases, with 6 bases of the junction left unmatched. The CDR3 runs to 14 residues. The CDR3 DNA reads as TGCGCCAGCAGCGGGGAGGGAGGGGCCTACGAGCAGTACTTC. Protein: CASSGEGGAYEQYF.

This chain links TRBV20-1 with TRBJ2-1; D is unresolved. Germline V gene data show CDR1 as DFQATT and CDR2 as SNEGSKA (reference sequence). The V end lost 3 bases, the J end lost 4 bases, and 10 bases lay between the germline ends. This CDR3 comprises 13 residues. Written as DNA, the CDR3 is TGCAGTGCTAGTTTTGCGTTATACAATGAGCAGTTCTTC. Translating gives CSASFALYNEQFF.

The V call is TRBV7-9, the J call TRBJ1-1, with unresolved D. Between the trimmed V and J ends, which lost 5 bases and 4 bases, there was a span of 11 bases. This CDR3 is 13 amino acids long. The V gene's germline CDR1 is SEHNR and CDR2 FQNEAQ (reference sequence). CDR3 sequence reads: CASSPKTGTEAFF. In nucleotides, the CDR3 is TGTGCCAGCAGCCCCAAGACGGGCACTGAAGCTTTCTTT. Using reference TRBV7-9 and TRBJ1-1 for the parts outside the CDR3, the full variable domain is DTGVSQNPRHKITKRGQNVTFRCDPISEHNRLYWYRQTLGQGPEFLTYFQNEAQLEKSRLLSDRFSAERPKGSFSTLEIQRTEQGDSAMYLCASSPKTGTEAFFGQGTRLTVV.

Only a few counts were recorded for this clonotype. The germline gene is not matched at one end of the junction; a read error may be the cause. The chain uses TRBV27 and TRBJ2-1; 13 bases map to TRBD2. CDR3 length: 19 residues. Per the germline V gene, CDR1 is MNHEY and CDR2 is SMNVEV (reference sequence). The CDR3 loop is CTSSPSGTSGKTSIGEQFF. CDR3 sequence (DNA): TGCACCAGCAGTCCTTCCGGGACTAGCGGGAAAACCTCGATTGGTGAGCAGTTCTTC.

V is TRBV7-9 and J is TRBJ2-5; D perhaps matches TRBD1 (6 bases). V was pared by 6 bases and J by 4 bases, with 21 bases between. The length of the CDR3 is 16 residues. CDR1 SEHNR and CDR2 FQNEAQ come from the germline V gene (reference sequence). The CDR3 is CASSRGGLLVGETQYF. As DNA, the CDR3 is TGTGCCAGCAGTCGAGGGGGTCTCCTTGTGGGAGAGACCCAGTACTTC.

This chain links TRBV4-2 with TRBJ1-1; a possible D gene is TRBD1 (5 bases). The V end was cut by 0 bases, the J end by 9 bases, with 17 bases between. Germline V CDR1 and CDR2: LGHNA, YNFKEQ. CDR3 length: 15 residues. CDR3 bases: TGTGCCAGCAGCCAAGAGGCGGTGGGGGGTTTTAAAGCTTTCTTT. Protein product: CASSQEAVGGFKAFF.